Each of the 25 T cell receptor beta chains below was sequenced from the same sample in a study of T cells after yellow fever vaccination. TCRdb processed the 5' RACE reads anew with MiXCR; each CDR3 protein has one entry. The sample shows hundreds of thousands of distinct CDR3 sequences, roughly 9% of them seen only once. The input for sequencing was CD4+ T cells sorted from PBMCs, taken 5 days after the yellow fever booster vaccination. The receptors derive from a man younger than 35 who received the YFV17D yellow fever vaccine.

The chain uses TRBV7-3 and TRBJ2-2; D gene uncertain. The germline V and J ends were trimmed by 5 bases and 8 bases, with 15 bases remaining between them. The CDR3 is 14 residues long. Per the germline V gene, CDR1 is SGHTA and CDR2 is FQGTGA. CDR3 residues: CASSPIVGSGELFF. CDR3 DNA sequence: TGTGCCAGCAGCCCGATAGTTGGCTCAGGGGAGCTGTTTTTT.

In its sample, this clonotype was seen many times. V is TRBV7-9 and J is TRBJ1-5; D gene uncertain. V lost 2 bases and J lost 5, with 10 bases in between. The CDR3 contains 14 residues. The germline gives CDR1 SEHNR, CDR2 FQNEAQ (reference sequence). The CDR3 DNA follows: TGTGCCAGCAGCTTAATGGGTTCTGATCAGCCCCAGCATTTT. This encodes CASSLMGSDQPQHF. The full variable domain, completed using reference TRBV7-9 and TRBJ1-5, is DTGVSQNPRHKITKRGQNVTFRCDPISEHNRLYWYRQTLGQGPEFLTYFQNEAQLEKSRLLSDRFSAERPKGSFSTLEIQRTEQGDSAMYLCASSLMGSDQPQHFGDGTRLSIL.

This sequence joins TRBV4-2 and TRBJ2-3; D may match TRBD1 or TRBD2 (6 bases each). V was clipped by 0 bases and J by 2 bases, with 9 bases between them. The CDR3 sequence is 15 residues long. From germline, CDR1 is LGHNA and CDR2 YNFKEQ. CDR3 DNA sequence: TGTGCCAGCAGCCAAGAAGGGGGGCCCACAGATACGCAGTATTTT. Its protein product is CASSQEGGPTDTQYF.

This rearrangement joins TRBV7-2 to TRBJ1-2; D unresolved. V lost 3 bases to trimming and J lost 0 bases, with 5 bases between them. The CDR3 is made up of 13 amino acids. Germline CDR1 is SGHTA and CDR2 is FQGNSA. The CDR3 protein is CASSFTANYGYTF. CDR3 nucleotide sequence: TGTGCCAGCAGCTTTACGGCTAACTATGGCTACACCTTC.

With respect to this clonotype: A read error may account for a junction end that differs from germline. V usage is TRBV7-7 and J usage is TRBJ2-5; TRBD2 matches 8 bases. The CDR3 covers 14 residues. Looked up from germline, CDR1 is SSHAT and CDR2 is FNYEAQ (reference sequence). Here the CDR3 reads CASSPRLATETQYF. CDR3 nucleotides: TGTGCTAGCAGTCCCCGACTAGCGACAGAGACCCAGTACTTC.

This clonotype was counted a few times. The rearrangement joins TRBV20-1 to TRBJ2-5; 10 nucleotides agree with TRBD2. Germline loops: CDR1 DFQATT, CDR2 SNEGSKA (reference sequence). V dropped 2 bases and J dropped 5; count of bases not matched to a gene: 11. The CDR3 sequence is 16 residues long. CDR3 nucleotides: TGCAGTGCTAGACTACTAGCGGGGTATTTGGTTGAGACCCAGTACTTC. As protein: CSARLLAGYLVETQYF.

The J gene is TRBJ1-3, the V gene TRBV20-1; D unresolved. This CDR3 comprises 13 residues. Trimming took off 6 bases at V and 4 bases at J, with 13 bases between the two ends. CDR1 is DFQATT, CDR2 SNEGSKA, per germline (reference sequence). DNA of the CDR3: TGCAGTGCCCAAACTGGAGGGGGAAACACCATATATTTT. Amino acids: CSAQTGGGNTIYF.

V gene TRBV10-3 combines with J gene TRBJ1-5, with unresolved D. The V and J ends lost 3 bases and 4 bases respectively, with 7 bases between them. Germline CDR1 and CDR2: ENHRY and SYGVKD. The CDR3 loop spans 13 amino acids. This chain's CDR3 is CAISDSPNQPQHF. The DNA for the CDR3 is TGTGCCATCAGTGACTCACCAAATCAGCCCCAGCATTTT.

This clonotype has a handful of counts. The chain uses TRBV18 and TRBJ2-1; 7 bases align to TRBD2. The CDR3 spans 13 residues. Germline trimming cut 3 bases from V and 9 bases from J; bases unmatched to any gene: 5. Germline loops: CDR1 KGHSH, CDR2 LQKENI. CDR3 DNA: TGTGCCAGCTCACCCCAGGCGGGAGCTGAGCAGTTCTTC. This translates into CASSPQAGAEQFF.

This clonotype was recorded at least ten times. The CDR3 sequence: CASSLGPGYSYNEQFF. For the CDR3, the DNA is TGCGCCAGCAGCTTGGGTCCCGGGTACTCCTACAATGAGCAGTTCTTC. The chain carries TRBV5-1 and TRBJ2-1; no clear D. Germline V gene lookup returns CDR1 SGHRS and CDR2 YFSETQ. The CDR3 contains 16 residues. V lost 0 bases, J lost 0 bases, and 10 bases lay in between.

This clonotype was detected a few times. This sequence joins TRBV20-1 and TRBJ2-1; D is perhaps TRBD1 (6 bases). The CDR3 totals 13 residues. V lost 1 base and J 5 bases, leaving 9 bases between the germline ends. Looked up from germline, CDR1 is DFQATT and CDR2 is SNEGSKA (reference sequence). The CDR3 loop reads CSARADRNNEQFF. CDR3 coding DNA: TGCAGTGCTAGAGCGGACAGAAACAATGAGCAGTTCTTC.

The chain uses TRBV5-1 and TRBJ2-5; the D gene is possibly TRBD2 (5 bases). V shed 1 base and J shed 3 bases, with 13 bases lying between them. This CDR3 is built from 15 residues. CDR1 is SGHRS, CDR2 YFSETQ, per germline. This CDR3 reads CASSLSIGVEETQYF. The CDR3 DNA sequence: TGCGCCAGCAGCTTGTCGATCGGGGTGGAAGAGACCCAGTACTTC.

A few counts support this clonotype. This chain connects TRBV6-6 to TRBJ2-3; possibly TRBD1 or TRBD2 for D (6 bases each). The CDR3 loop spans 14 amino acids. Trimming left V 8 bases short and J 8 bases short, with 20 bases between. Germline V gives CDR1 MNHNY, CDR2 SVGAGI (reference sequence). This chain's CDR3 is CASGTGTPGGTQYF. Written as DNA, the CDR3 is TGTGCCAGCGGTACAGGGACTCCCGGGGGTACGCAGTATTTT.

This clonotype was counted ten times or more. This chain connects TRBV20-1 to TRBJ1-1; weak D call: TRBD1 (5 bases). The CDR3 has 14 residues. In germline, CDR1 is DFQATT, CDR2 SNEGSKA (reference sequence). Trimming shortened V by 6 bases and J by 0 bases, and 14 bases separated the two germline ends. Here the CDR3 reads CSAPGTDMNTEAFF. DNA for the CDR3: TGCAGTGCCCCCGGGACGGACATGAACACTGAAGCTTTCTTT.

The J gene is TRBJ2-3, the V gene TRBV5-1, with 9 bases matching TRBD2. V was pared by 7 bases and J by 2 bases, with 5 bases of the junction left unmatched. Germline CDR1 is SGHRS and CDR2 is YFSETQ. The CDR3 has 14 residues. The CDR3 protein is CASGLAGVTDTQYF. CDR3 DNA sequence: TGCGCCAGCGGATTAGCGGGGGTCACAGATACGCAGTATTTT.

This chain joins TRBV12-3 or TRBV12-4 and TRBJ1-5; D unclear. The CDR3 is 14 residues long. The V end was cut by 7 bases, the J end by 3 bases, with 13 bases between. Here the CDR3 DNA reads TGTGCCAGCACCGGAGACGGGATCAATCAGCCCCAGCATTTT. Translation gives CASTGDGINQPQHF.

The sample holds a few counts of this clonotype. The chain has TRBV11-1 and TRBJ1-5; D not resolved. V shed 4 bases and J shed 4 bases, with 8 bases lying between them. Germline CDR1 reads SGHAT; CDR2 reads FQDESV (reference sequence). This CDR3 has 13 residues. CDR3 sequence: CASSSSLNQPQHF. The CDR3 nucleotides read TGTGCCAGCAGCTCCAGCCTAAATCAGCCCCAGCATTTT.

This clonotype was seen a few times. This chain links TRBV20-1 with TRBJ2-5; no definite D call. The CDR3 consists of 12 residues. Trimming removed 3 bases at V and 0 bases at J, with 5 bases between. Per the germline V gene, CDR1 is DFQATT and CDR2 is SNEGSKA (reference sequence). CDR3 coding DNA: TGCAGTGCTAGTGAGAACCAAGAGACCCAGTACTTC. Amino acid sequence: CSASENQETQYF.

This clonotype was seen ten or more times. The chain links TRBV2 to TRBJ2-3; D call uncertain. The V and J ends lost 2 bases and 10 bases respectively, with 10 bases between them. The CDR3 spans 12 residues. Germline loops: CDR1 SNHLY, CDR2 FYNNEI. The CDR3 spells CASSESRAAQYF. In DNA form, the CDR3 reads TGTGCCAGCAGTGAAAGCCGTGCGGCGCAGTATTTT. The complete variable domain, with remaining parts taken from reference TRBV2 and TRBJ2-3, reads EPEVTQTPSHQVTQMGQEVILRCVPISNHLYFYWYRQILGQKVEFLVSFYNNEISEKSEIFDDQFSVERPDGSNFTLKIRSTKLEDSAMYFCASSESRAAQYFGPGTRLTVL.

This clonotype was seen ten or more times. V and J are TRBV3-1 and TRBJ1-5; tentatively, D is TRBD1 (5 bases). There are 14 residues in the CDR3. Trimming removed 3 bases from V and 2 bases from J, with 8 bases in between. Germline CDR1 is LGHDT and CDR2 is YNNKEL (reference sequence). The CDR3 DNA sequence: TGTGCCAGCAGCCAGAGGGGTGGCAATCAGCCCCAGCATTTT. It codes for CASSQRGGNQPQHF.

V usage is TRBV5-4 and J usage is TRBJ2-5; D may match TRBD1 or TRBD2 (5 bases each). This CDR3 is 14 amino acids long. Deletions cut 1 base from V and 4 bases from J, with 11 bases between. Germline CDR1 reads SGHNT; CDR2 reads YYREEE (reference sequence). The CDR3 spells CASSLSGATETQYF. For the CDR3, the DNA is TGTGCCAGCAGCTTGTCCGGGGCAACAGAGACCCAGTACTTC.

The V and J genes are TRBV4-2 and TRBJ1-1; no firm D call. The V end lost 0 bases, the J end lost 4 bases, and 9 bases lay between the germline ends. The germline V gene has CDR1 LGHNA and CDR2 YNFKEQ. The CDR3 has 14 residues. The CDR3 nucleotides are TGTGCCAGCAGCCAAGATAGGCATAGCACTGAAGCTTTCTTT. This codes for CASSQDRHSTEAFF.

This clonotype turned up a few times. The rearrangement uses TRBV15 and TRBJ2-3; either TRBD1 or TRBD2 may supply D (6 bases each). V was cut by 3 bases and J by 6 bases, with 13 bases left in between. The CDR3 extends over 14 amino acids. Germline V gene data show CDR1 as LNHNV and CDR2 as YYDKDF (reference sequence). The CDR3 reads CATSRDLGGDTQYF. As DNA, the CDR3 is TGTGCCACCAGCAGGGACTTAGGGGGGGATACGCAGTATTTT.

The chain recombines TRBV9 with TRBJ2-5; D not resolved. Germline CDR1 and CDR2: SGDLS and YYNGEE. The CDR3 spans 12 residues. Trimming cost V 0 bases and J 3 bases, with 3 bases left between them. In nucleotides, the CDR3 is TGTGCCAGCAGCGTAGGGGAAGAGACCCAGTACTTC. Encoded protein: CASSVGEETQYF.

Worth noting for this clonotype: A much larger clone differs by one base, so this may be a read error. The chain links TRBV25-1 to TRBJ2-6, with TRBD1 as a possible D gene (6 bases). V dropped 6 bases and J dropped 2 bases, with 11 bases sitting between them. CDR3 length equals 15 residues. Germline V gene data show CDR1 as MGHDK and CDR2 as SYGVNS. CDR3 DNA sequence: TGTGCCAGCAGCCACAACAGGGCTGGGGCCAACGTCCTGACTTTC. Its translation is CASSHNRAGANVLTF.